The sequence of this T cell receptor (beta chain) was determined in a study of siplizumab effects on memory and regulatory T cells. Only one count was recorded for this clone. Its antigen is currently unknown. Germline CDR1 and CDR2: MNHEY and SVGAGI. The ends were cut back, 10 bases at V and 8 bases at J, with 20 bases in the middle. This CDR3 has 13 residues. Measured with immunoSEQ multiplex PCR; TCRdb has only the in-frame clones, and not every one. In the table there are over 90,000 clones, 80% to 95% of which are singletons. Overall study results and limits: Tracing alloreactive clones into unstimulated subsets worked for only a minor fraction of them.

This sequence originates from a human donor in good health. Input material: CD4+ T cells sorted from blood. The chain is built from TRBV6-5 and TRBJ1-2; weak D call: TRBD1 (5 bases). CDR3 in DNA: TGTGCCACCCTCGGGACGGAGGCGCGGGGCTACACCTTC. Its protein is CATLGTEARGYTF.